Listed here are 27 T cell receptor beta chains from one sample, sequenced in a study of tumor and adjacent non-tumor tissue in lung cancer. RNA was extracted from bulk tissue without any cell sorting. The normal lung tissue was taken more than 3 cm from the tumor edge. A modified ARM-PCR protocol with three rounds of nested PCR amplified TCRbeta. A single record per CDR3 protein comes from TCRdb applying MiXCR to the multiplex PCR reads. This sample carries 110,000 or so distinct CDR3 sequences, 62% of them seen once, and the ten largest clones take about 20%. The sequenced material came from distant non-tumor lung tissue. Every receptor here comes from a man in his sixties with non-small cell lung cancer.

Many counts were recorded for this clonotype. The chain uses TRBV4-1 and TRBJ2-7; TRBD1 agrees at 7 bases. CDR1 is MGHRA and CDR2 is YSYEKL in the germline V gene. This CDR3 is built from 15 residues. V lost 1 base, J lost 0 bases, and 3 bases stayed unmatched. Here the CDR3 reads CASSQGTGFSYEQYF. The CDR3 DNA sequence: TGCGCCAGCAGCCAAGGGACAGGTTTCTCCTACGAGCAGTACTTC.

A word on this clonotype: This clone may be a read error of a much larger clone one base away. The chain has TRBV20-1 and TRBJ2-4; possible D gene TRBD1, 5 bases. CDR3 length: 13 amino acids. V shed 3 bases and J shed 6 bases, with 12 bases lying between them. From germline, CDR1 is DFQATT and CDR2 SNEGSKA (reference sequence). This chain's CDR3 is CSASPRQLNIQYF. The DNA for the CDR3 is TGCAGTGCTAGCCCGAGACAGCTAAACATTCAGTACTTC.

In this sample, this clonotype turned up many times. Here the CDR3 DNA reads TGTGCCAGCAGACGTGGGACAGGGGGTTTTTCTGGCTACACCTTC. Its protein product is CASRRGTGGFSGYTF. The chain uses TRBV12-3 or TRBV12-4 and TRBJ1-2, with 11 bases matching TRBD1. The CDR3 runs 15 residues. J was trimmed by 7 bases and V by 6 bases; bases with no gene match: 10.

The chain is built from TRBV11-1 and TRBJ2-3; D remains ambiguous. CDR3 length: 15 residues. Germline loops: CDR1 SGHAT, CDR2 FQDESV (reference sequence). The CDR3 nucleotides read TGTGCAACCAGCTTGGCCAGGTTACTGTCGGATACGCAGTATTTT. It yields the protein CATSLARLLSDTQYF. The full variable domain, completed using reference TRBV11-1 and TRBJ2-3, is EAEVAQSPRYKITEKSQAVAFWCDPISGHATLYWYRQILGQGPELLVQFQDESVVDDSQLPKDRFSAERLKGVDSTLKIQPAELGDSAMYLCATSLARLLSDTQYFGPGTRLTVL.

Details on this clonotype: Possible read error: a much larger clone is one base away. This rearrangement joins TRBV13 to TRBJ1-1, with a tentative D call TRBD1 (5 bases). CDR1 and CDR2 (germline): PRHDT, FYEKMQ (reference sequence). The CDR3 totals 13 residues. Trimming shortened V by 6 bases and J by 9 bases, and 17 bases separated the two germline ends. The CDR3 nucleotides read TGTGCCAGCAGACCCGGGACCCTAGATAAAGCTTTCTTT. Its translation: CASRPGTLDKAFF.

The CDR3 nucleotides are TGTGCCGGTAGTTATCAGGGGAGGGAAAAACTGTTTTTT. Its protein product is CAGSYQGREKLFF. The genes are TRBV6-6 and TRBJ1-4; D is possibly TRBD1 (6 bases). The CDR3 is made up of 13 amino acids. CDR1 is MNHNY, CDR2 SVGAGI, per germline (reference sequence). V lost 11 bases and J 8 bases, leaving 18 bases between the germline ends.

The rearrangement joins TRBV11-3 to TRBJ2-3; D not resolved. The CDR3 contains 14 residues. V shed 8 bases and J shed 2 bases, with 14 bases lying between them. Germline CDR1 SGHNT, CDR2 YENEEA. The CDR3 loop is CASGIVGYTDTQYF. The CDR3 DNA is TGTGCCAGCGGTATAGTCGGCTACACAGATACGCAGTATTTT.

This clonotype was recorded at least ten times. The chain links TRBV6-2 or TRBV6-3 to TRBJ2-7; D possibly corresponds to TRBD1 (6 bases). The CDR3 runs to 17 residues. Trimming shortened V by 4 bases and J by 0 bases, and 19 bases separated the two germline ends. The germline gives CDR1 MNHEY, CDR2 SVGEGT. The CDR3 loop is CASSSNSVRGNSYEQYF. The CDR3 region has the DNA TGTGCCAGCAGTTCAAACTCCGTCAGGGGCAACTCCTACGAGCAGTACTTC.

This clonotype was seen once. It is likely a read error, because the conserved phenylalanine at the end of the CDR3 is missing. V usage is TRBV6-1 and J usage is TRBJ2-4; 13 bases map to TRBD2. V lost 4 bases to trimming and J lost 6 bases; unmatched junction nucleotides: 6. CDR3 size: 16 residues. Germline CDR1 MNHNS, CDR2 SASEGT. CDR3 region: CASSGLAGGALNIQYI. The CDR3 DNA follows: TGTGCCAGCAGTGGACTAGCGGGAGGAGCCCTAAACATTCAGTACATC.

A remark on this clonotype: This may stem from a read error, because a much larger clone lies one nucleotide away. This chain joins TRBV20-1 and TRBJ1-2; no clear D. The CDR3 loop spans 11 amino acids. Per the germline V gene, CDR1 is DFQATT and CDR2 is SNEGSKA (reference sequence). The CDR3 DNA follows: TGCAATGCTAGCTGGATGGATGGCTACACCTTC. Protein product: CNASWMDGYTF.

This clonotype was seen only once. The chain combines TRBV20-1 with TRBJ2-3; 9 nucleotides align to TRBD1. Near its end, the DNA agrees better with TRBJ2-5, so the J call may be wrong. Germline lookup yields CDR1 DFQATT and CDR2 SNEGSKA (reference sequence). This CDR3 has 12 amino acids. The CDR3 here is CSARGQGETQYF. The CDR3, as DNA: TGCAGTGCTAGGGGACAGGGTGAGACCCAGTACTTC.

About this clonotype: A read error may be the cause here, since a much bigger clone is one base away. The chain has TRBV5-6 and TRBJ2-7; 9 bases agree with TRBD1. From germline, CDR1 is SGHDT and CDR2 YYEEEE. The CDR3 covers 14 residues. The CDR3 DNA reads TGTGCCTGCAGCTTGACAGGGGGTCGCTACGAGCAGTACTTC. Encoded protein: CACSLTGGRYEQYF.

Comments on this clonotype: This may be a read error: a much more frequent sequence differs by one nucleotide. This chain uses TRBV28 with TRBJ1-5, with TRBD1 as a possible D gene (6 bases). V lost 5 bases, J lost 3 bases, and 14 bases lay in between. In germline, CDR1 is MDHEN, CDR2 SYDVKM. The CDR3 sequence is 15 residues long. The DNA for the CDR3 is TGTGCCAGCAGTATACAGGGTGGCGTCAATCAGCCCCAGCATTTT. Amino acids: CASSIQGGVNQPQHF.

Concerning this clonotype itself: At one end, the junction sequence differs from germline, possibly due to a read error. This sequence joins TRBV4-3 and TRBJ2-5; D is perhaps TRBD2 (7 bases). This CDR3 has 17 amino acids. The germline V gene has CDR1 LGHNA and CDR2 YSLEER. The CDR3 is CASNQDMRAGAYSAQYF. CDR3 nucleotide sequence: TGCGCCAGCAACCAAGACATGCGGGCGGGGGCCTATTCGGCCCAGTACTTC.

Comments on this clonotype: A much larger clone is a single base away; this may be a read error. The V call is TRBV12-3 or TRBV12-4, the J call TRBJ2-6; D possibly corresponds to TRBD2 (6 bases). There are 18 residues in the CDR3. The CDR3 DNA sequence: TGTGCCAGCAGCCGCTGGAGGGCGGCGCTTTCTGGGGCCAACGTCCCGACTTTC. Translation gives CASSRWRAALSGANVPTF.

Concerning this clonotype: Sequence at one end of the junction differs from germline and may be a read error. The V and J genes are TRBV20-1 and TRBJ2-3, with 8 bases lining up with TRBD1. The CDR3 loop spans 15 amino acids. Germline CDR1 is DFQATT and CDR2 is SNEGSKA (reference sequence). CDR3 sequence (DNA): TGTAGTGTCATCTCCCGACAGGGGCTAGTGGATACGCAGTATTTT. This translates into CSVISRQGLVDTQYF.

About this clonotype itself: The CDR3 carries no conserved terminal phenylalanine or tryptophan, so it likely arises from a read error. V gene TRBV11-2 combines with J gene TRBJ2-1; D possibly matches TRBD1 or TRBD2 (5 bases each). Germline V gene lookup returns CDR1 SGHAT and CDR2 FQNNGV. The CDR3 length is 17 residues. CDR3 in DNA: TGTACCAGCAGCTTAGTGGGGGAACTGCCTTATCGAGGGGAGCAGTTCCTC. This gives the protein CTSSLVGELPYRGEQFL.

On this clonotype itself: One end of the junction does not line up with germline, which may come from a read error. The gene calls are TRBV11-2 and TRBJ2-3, with D perhaps TRBD2 (5 bases). This CDR3 has 16 residues. CDR1 and CDR2 (germline): SGHAT, FQNNGV. The CDR3 nucleotides read TGTGCCAGCAGCTTAGTCTGGGGAGTGACAACAGATACACAGTATTTT. Its translation is CASSLVWGVTTDTQYF.

Of note for this clonotype: One end of the junction does not line up with germline, which may come from a read error. The rearrangement links TRBV27 to TRBJ1-2; 7 bases line up with TRBD1. This CDR3 spans 15 amino acids. Germline V gives CDR1 MNHEY, CDR2 SMNVEV (reference sequence). CDR3 residues: CASRLNRDRDYDYTF. The CDR3 coding sequence is TGTGCAAGCAGACTGAATAGGGACAGAGACTATGACTACACCTTC.

With respect to this clonotype: At one end, the junction sequence differs from germline, possibly due to a read error. The chain carries TRBV11-3 and TRBJ2-7; D unclear. Germline V gene sequence: CDR1 SGHNT, CDR2 YENEEA. CDR3 size: 14 residues. The DNA for the CDR3 is TGTACCAGCAGCTCCAGAGGCCAGTCCCACGAGCAGTACTTC. Protein product: CTSSSRGQSHEQYF.

In the case of this clonotype: The conserved final phenylalanine or tryptophan is absent from the CDR3, which likely points to a read error. The chain is built from TRBV6-1 and TRBJ1-2; weak D call: TRBD1 (5 bases). Germline V lookup: CDR1 MNHNS, CDR2 SASEGT. The CDR3 runs to 12 residues. Trimming removed 8 bases from V and 1 base from J, with 8 bases in between. The CDR3 DNA sequence: TGTGCCAGCGGGGGAGGTAACTATGGCTACACCGTC. Residues: CASGGGNYGYTV.

This clonotype occurred many times. J is TRBJ2-1 and V is TRBV6-6; 8 bases are a match to TRBD2. The CDR3 spans 15 residues. Trimming took 7 bases from V and 5 from J; bases not matched to a gene: 10. Per germline, CDR1 MNHNY and CDR2 SVGAGI (reference sequence). CDR3 protein: CASINGGGRNNEQFF. CDR3 DNA: TGTGCCAGCATAAACGGGGGGGGCAGAAACAATGAGCAGTTCTTC.

Note on this clonotype: One end of the junction does not line up with germline, which may come from a read error. The chain uses TRBV29-1 and TRBJ2-1; D uncertain. The CDR3 sequence is 15 residues long. From germline, CDR1 is SQVTM and CDR2 ANQGSEA. The CDR3: CSVEREHSSYYEQFF. The CDR3 DNA reads TGCAGCGTTGAACGTGAACACAGCTCCTACTATGAGCAGTTCTTC.

There are a few counts of this clonotype. The chain has TRBV7-9 and TRBJ2-3; a possible D gene is TRBD1 (6 bases). The CDR3 has 17 amino acids. From germline, CDR1 is SEHNR and CDR2 FQNEAQ (reference sequence). V shed 5 bases and J shed 4 bases, with 22 bases lying between them. CDR3 amino acids: CASSEFTGFTAPDTQYF. DNA of the CDR3: TGTGCCAGCAGCGAATTTACAGGGTTCACGGCACCAGATACGCAGTATTTT.

In this sample, this clonotype turned up a few times. This may arise from a read error, as a much more abundant clone is one base away. This chain links TRBV10-3 with TRBJ1-1; weak D call: TRBD1 (6 bases). There are 11 residues in the CDR3. Germline CDR1 is ENHRY and CDR2 is SYGVKD. CDR3 loop: CAISTGHEASF. In nucleotides, the CDR3 is TGTGCCATCAGTACAGGGCATGAAGCTTCCTTT.

Comment on this clonotype: Sequence at one end of the junction differs from germline and may be a read error. The gene calls are TRBV29-1 and TRBJ2-7, with D possibly being TRBD2 (6 bases). Germline V gene data show CDR1 as SQVTM and CDR2 as ANQGSEA. CDR3 length: 13 residues. The CDR3 coding sequence is TGCGGCGTGCCCCTCGGGAGAGCCAAGGAGCAGTACTTC. Its protein is CGVPLGRAKEQYF.

This clonotype occurred once. One end of the junction fails to match germline, which may point to a read error. The genes are TRBV5-6 and TRBJ2-5; D uncertain. Germline V gene lookup returns CDR1 SGHDT and CDR2 YYEEEE. The CDR3 runs to 15 residues. The CDR3 nucleotides read TGTGACAGCAGCTCCTCGGTCCGGAGACAAGAGACCCAGTACTTT. It translates to CDSSSSVRRQETQYF.